What follows is one TCR beta chain and its context. Original processing methods: Cell counts per sample came from amplifying reference gene primers. Assay used: immunoSEQ multiplex PCR; TCRdb lists only in-frame clones, some missing. D and trimming come from the DNA, and the V and J calls and clone size come from that table. The sample has about 280,000 clones, roughly 85% seen once. This sample stems from a study of blood T cell repertoires in COVID-19. Turning to the study itself: Spain, Italy and the United States supplied samples that represented acute and convalescent COVID-19. PBMCs, B-cell-depleted T cells, or T cells were the source of the cDNA or gDNA that made up the material.

The trim removed 0 bases at V and 9 bases at J, leaving 10 bases unmatched. Germline V gene lookup returns CDR1 SGHRS and CDR2 YFSETQ. This CDR3 has 17 residues. The genes are TRBV5-1 and TRBJ2-1, with 12 bases lining up with TRBD2. The specimen was peripheral blood. This TCR was recovered from a middle-aged man with active or convalescent COVID-19. The CDR3 DNA reads as TGCGCCAGCAGCTTGGAGGTCGCACTAGCGGGAGGAGGTGAGCAGTTCTTC. It translates to CASSLEVALAGGGEQFF.